The following is a T cell receptor beta chain sequence with its context. The sample belongs to a study of response to subunit inactivated influenza vaccine. TCRdb re-derived calls from the RT-PCR reads in MiXCR, one entry per CDR3 protein. The sample has 650,000 to 700,000 distinct CDR3 sequences; about a sixth are singletons. The V gene lost 5 bases and the J gene lost 2 bases, with 16 bases spanning the gap. This CDR3 is 16 amino acids long. CDR1 MNHEY and CDR2 SVGEGT come from the germline V gene. The material was PBMCs from blood, obtained less than 13 days after vaccination. This chain connects TRBV6-2 or TRBV6-3 to TRBJ2-4; possibly TRBD2 for D (5 bases). The receptor was derived from a man aged 50-60 years who received an inactivated influenza vaccine. CDR3 nucleotide sequence: TGTGCCAGCAGTGGGGTCCAAAGAGGGCCCAAAAACATTCAGTACTTC. This codes for CASSGVQRGPKNIQYF.